Listed below are T cell receptor beta chains from one sample, sequenced in a study of tumor-infiltrating lymphocytes in localized non-small cell lung cancer. The method was immunoSEQ multiplex PCR; TCRdb's version includes in-frame clones alone and lacks a portion of them. The table lists about 8,900 clones, 65% to 80% of them singletons, with 8.5% to 10% in the top ten. Specimen: uninvolved lung tissue not adjacent to the tumor. These receptors all come from a human donor with non-small cell lung cancer. Each CDR3 is given with its conserved first and last residue.

TRBJ2-5,TRBV11-2,CASSRTVQETQYF
TRBJ2-1,TRBV4-3,CASSQGLGNNEQFF
TRBJ2-1,TRBV30,CAWRVWNEQFF
TRBJ1-2,TRBV5-1,CASSLVGQEYGYTF
TRBJ1-1,TRBV7-7,CASSLVFDSEAFF
TRBJ2-1,TRBV5-4,CASSSWGDGNEQFF
TRBJ1-1,TRBV19,CASIAHSGQMNTEAFF
TRBJ1-1,TRBV19,CASSIDAGAEAFF
TRBJ2-7,TRBV5-1,CASSAPGQGAYEQYF
TRBJ1-2,TRBV6-6,CASLYRQAPSDGYTF
TRBJ2-7,TRBV19,CASRRNGFDYEQYF
TRBJ1-3,TRBV29-1,CSVHSPGNTIYF
TRBJ2-1,TRBV14,CASSPPFWGASNEQFF
TRBJ2-2,TRBV5-1,CASSHRLADYTGELFF
TRBJ2-1,TRBV5-1,CASSWNQHNEQFF
TRBJ1-1,TRBV7-2,CAGQENTEAFF
TRBJ2-2,TRBV7-2,CASPPGGNVPGELFF
TRBJ1-2,TRBV11-2,CASSLDGYGYTF
TRBJ2-7,TRBV5-1,CASSLSTSGGYEQYF
TRBJ2-7,TRBV27,CASKTGTAYEQYF